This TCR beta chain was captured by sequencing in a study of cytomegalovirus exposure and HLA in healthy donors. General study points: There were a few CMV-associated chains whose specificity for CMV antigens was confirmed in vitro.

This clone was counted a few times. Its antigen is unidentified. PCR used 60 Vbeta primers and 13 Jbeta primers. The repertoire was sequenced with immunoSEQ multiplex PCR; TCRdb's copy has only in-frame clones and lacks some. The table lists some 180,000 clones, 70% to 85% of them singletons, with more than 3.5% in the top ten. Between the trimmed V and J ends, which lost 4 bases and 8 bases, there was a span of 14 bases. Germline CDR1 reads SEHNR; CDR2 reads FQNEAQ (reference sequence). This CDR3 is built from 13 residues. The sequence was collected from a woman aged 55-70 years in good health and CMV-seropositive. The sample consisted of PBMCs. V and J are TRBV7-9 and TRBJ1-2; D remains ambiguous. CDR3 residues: CASSWASNGGYTF. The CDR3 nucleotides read TGTGCCAGCAGCTGGGCCTCTAATGGAGGCTACACCTTC.